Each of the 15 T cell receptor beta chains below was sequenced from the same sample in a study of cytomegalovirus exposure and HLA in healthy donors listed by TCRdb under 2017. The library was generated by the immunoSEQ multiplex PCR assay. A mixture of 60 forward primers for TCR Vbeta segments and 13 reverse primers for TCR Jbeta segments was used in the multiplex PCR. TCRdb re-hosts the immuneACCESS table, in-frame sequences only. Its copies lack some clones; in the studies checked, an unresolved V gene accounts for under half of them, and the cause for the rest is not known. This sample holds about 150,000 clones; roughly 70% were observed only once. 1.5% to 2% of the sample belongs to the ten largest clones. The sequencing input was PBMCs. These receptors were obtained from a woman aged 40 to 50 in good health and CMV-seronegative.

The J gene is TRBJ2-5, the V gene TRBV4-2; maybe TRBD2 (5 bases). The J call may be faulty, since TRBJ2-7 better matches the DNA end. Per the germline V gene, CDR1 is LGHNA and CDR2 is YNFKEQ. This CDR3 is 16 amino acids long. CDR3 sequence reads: CASSQGGLRTAYEQYF. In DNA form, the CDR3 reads TGTGCCAGCAGCCAAGGCGGACTCAGGACGGCCTACGAGCAGTACTTC.

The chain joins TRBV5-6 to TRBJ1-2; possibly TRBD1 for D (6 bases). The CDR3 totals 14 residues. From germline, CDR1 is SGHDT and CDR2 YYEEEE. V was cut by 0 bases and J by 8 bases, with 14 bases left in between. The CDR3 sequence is CASSLAAGDEGYTF. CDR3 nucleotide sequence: TGTGCCAGCAGCTTGGCTGCAGGGGACGAAGGCTACACCTTC.

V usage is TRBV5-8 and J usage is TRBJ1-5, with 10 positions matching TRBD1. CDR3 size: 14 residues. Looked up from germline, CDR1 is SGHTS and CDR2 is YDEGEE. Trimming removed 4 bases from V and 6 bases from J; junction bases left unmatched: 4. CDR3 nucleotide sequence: TGTGCCAGCAGCCGGGACAGGGGAGGTCAGCCCCAGCATTTT. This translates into CASSRDRGGQPQHF.

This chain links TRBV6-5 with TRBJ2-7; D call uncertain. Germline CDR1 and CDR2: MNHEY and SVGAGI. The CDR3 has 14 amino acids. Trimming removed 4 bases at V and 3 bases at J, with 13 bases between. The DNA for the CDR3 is TGTGCCAGCAGTTCCCCGAGAAGCCTCTACGAGCAGTACTTC. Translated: CASSSPRSLYEQYF.

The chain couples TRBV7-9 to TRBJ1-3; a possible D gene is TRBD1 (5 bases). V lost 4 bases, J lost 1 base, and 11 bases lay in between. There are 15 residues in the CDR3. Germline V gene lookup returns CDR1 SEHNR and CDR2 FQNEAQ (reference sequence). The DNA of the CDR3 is TGTGCCAGCAGCTACAGGACGGATTCTGGAAACACCATATATTTT. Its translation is CASSYRTDSGNTIYF.

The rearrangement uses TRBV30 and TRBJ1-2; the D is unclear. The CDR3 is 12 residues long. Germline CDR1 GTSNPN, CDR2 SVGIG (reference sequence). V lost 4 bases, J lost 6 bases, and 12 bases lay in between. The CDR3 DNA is TGTGCCTGGACGATTGTTTCTAATGGCTACACCTTC. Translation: CAWTIVSNGYTF.

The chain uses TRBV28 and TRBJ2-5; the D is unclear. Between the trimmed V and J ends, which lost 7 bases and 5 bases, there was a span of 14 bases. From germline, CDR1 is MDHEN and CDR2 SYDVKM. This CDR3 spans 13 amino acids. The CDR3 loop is CASKETKPETQYF. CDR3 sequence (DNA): TGTGCCAGCAAGGAGACGAAGCCGGAGACCCAGTACTTC.

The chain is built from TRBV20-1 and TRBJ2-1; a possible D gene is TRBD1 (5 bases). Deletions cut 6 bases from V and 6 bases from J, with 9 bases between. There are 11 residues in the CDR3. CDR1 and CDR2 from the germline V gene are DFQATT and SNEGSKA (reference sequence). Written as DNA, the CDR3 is TGCAGTGCAGGGCAGGGCAATGAGCAGTTCTTC. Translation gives CSAGQGNEQFF.

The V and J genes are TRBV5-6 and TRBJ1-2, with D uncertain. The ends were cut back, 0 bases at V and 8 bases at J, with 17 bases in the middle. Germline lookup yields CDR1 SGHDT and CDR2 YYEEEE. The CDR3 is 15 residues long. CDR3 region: CASSLAGRGDKGYTF. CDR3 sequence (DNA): TGTGCCAGCAGCTTGGCCGGCCGGGGAGATAAAGGCTACACCTTC.

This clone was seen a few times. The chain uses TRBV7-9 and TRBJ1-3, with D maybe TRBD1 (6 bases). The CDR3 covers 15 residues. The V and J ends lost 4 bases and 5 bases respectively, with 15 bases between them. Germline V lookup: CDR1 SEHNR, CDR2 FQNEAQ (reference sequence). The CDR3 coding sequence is TGTGCCAGCAGCTCTTTGGCCCAGGGGCGAAACACCATATATTTT. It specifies CASSSLAQGRNTIYF.

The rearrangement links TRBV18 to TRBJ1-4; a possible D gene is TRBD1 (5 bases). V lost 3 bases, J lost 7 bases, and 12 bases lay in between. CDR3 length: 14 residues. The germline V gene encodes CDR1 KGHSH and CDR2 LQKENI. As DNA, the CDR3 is TGTGCCAGCTCACCCTCAGGGTTTGGTGAAAAACTGTTTTTT. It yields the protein CASSPSGFGEKLFF.

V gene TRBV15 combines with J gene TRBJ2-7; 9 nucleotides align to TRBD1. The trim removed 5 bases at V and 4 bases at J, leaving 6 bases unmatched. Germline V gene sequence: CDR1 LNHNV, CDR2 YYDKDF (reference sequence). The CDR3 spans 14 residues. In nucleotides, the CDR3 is TGTGCCACCAGCCTGTGGACAGGGGATTACGAGCAGTACTTC. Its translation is CATSLWTGDYEQYF.

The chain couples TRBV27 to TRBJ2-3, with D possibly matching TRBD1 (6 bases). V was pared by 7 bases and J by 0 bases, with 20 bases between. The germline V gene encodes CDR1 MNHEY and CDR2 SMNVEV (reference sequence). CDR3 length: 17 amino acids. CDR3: CASNNRPRTVSTDTQYF. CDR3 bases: TGTGCCAGCAACAATCGACCCAGGACAGTAAGCACAGATACGCAGTATTTT.

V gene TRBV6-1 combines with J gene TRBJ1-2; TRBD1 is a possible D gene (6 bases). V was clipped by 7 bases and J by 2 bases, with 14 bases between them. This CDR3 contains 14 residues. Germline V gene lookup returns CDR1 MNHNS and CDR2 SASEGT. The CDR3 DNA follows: TGTGCCAGCACCCCGGGCGGGGGCAACTATGGCTACACCTTC. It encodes CASTPGGGNYGYTF.

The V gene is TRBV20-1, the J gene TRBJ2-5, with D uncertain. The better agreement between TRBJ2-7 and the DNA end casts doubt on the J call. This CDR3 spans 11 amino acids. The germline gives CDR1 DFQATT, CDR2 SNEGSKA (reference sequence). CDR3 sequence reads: CSARAQYEQYF. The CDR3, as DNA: TGCAGTGCTAGAGCCCAATACGAGCAGTACTTC.